This T cell receptor (beta chain) was captured in a study of T-cell memory formation after mild COVID-19. TCRdb reprocessed the 5' RACE reads with MiXCR, giving one entry per CDR3 protein. The sample contains 450,000 to 650,000 distinct CDR3 sequences, less than 25% of which appear only once. This clonotype was picked up a small number of times. The trim removed 1 base at V and 3 bases at J, leaving 7 bases unmatched. The CDR3 contains 16 residues. Per germline, CDR1 DFQATT and CDR2 SNEGSKA (reference sequence). The source of this sequence is an adult woman who had mild COVID-19 (a few samples of this study predate the infection). Cell type and time point are not known. The chain joins TRBV20-1 to TRBJ2-7, with 12 positions matching TRBD2. Sequencing input: PBMCs or a T cell subset sorted from them (not recorded which). The CDR3 DNA is TGCAGTGCTAGAGCGGGAACTAGCGGGAGGATCTACGAGCAGTACTTC. Protein product: CSARAGTSGRIYEQYF.